This record looks at one T cell receptor beta chain sequence and its context. Assignments of participants to cohorts depended upon their own reported clinical history. Exposed volunteers were people who met a COVID-19 case within 2 weeks before study entry. In the authors' methods: Quantification of nucleated cells was approximated via reference gene primer amplification. TCRdb's copy holds only in-frame clones and misses some; the assay was immunoSEQ multiplex PCR. That table furnishes V, J and clone size, whereas the DNA furnished D and trimming. The sample carries 430,000 or so clones, over 75% recorded once. This sample was included in a study of blood T cell repertoires in COVID-19. Study context: T cells, B-cell-depleted T cells, or PBMCs supplied cDNA or gDNA.

Trimming removed 4 bases from V and 9 bases from J, with 15 bases in between. Germline V gene data show CDR1 as KGHDR and CDR2 as SFDVKD. The CDR3 has 14 residues. The chain has TRBV24-1 and TRBJ1-5, with D possibly TRBD1 on 6 matching bases. The sample consisted of PBMCs or T cells enriched from blood (not recorded which). The TCR was taken from a young woman who had been exposed to COVID-19. CDR3 protein: CATSDYTGQGPQHF. As DNA, the CDR3 is TGTGCCACCAGTGACTACACAGGGCAGGGGCCCCAGCATTTT.